This T cell receptor (beta chain) was captured in a study of T-cell memory formation after mild COVID-19. Findings of the study overall: Some clones that responded were present in memory (sampled pre-infection), which suggests cross-reactive memory joined.

V lost 3 bases and J 2 bases, leaving 14 bases between the germline ends. Germline V gene data show CDR1 as SGHTA and CDR2 as FQGNSA. CDR3 size: 15 residues. Notes on this clonotype: Its cognate antigen is unknown.

TCR alpha and TCR beta cDNA libraries with sample barcodes and UMIs came from 5'RACE using constant-segment primers. Using its own MiXCR run on the 5' RACE reads, TCRdb lists one record per CDR3 protein. The sample lists just over 350,000 distinct CDR3 sequences; around 14% were seen once. The rearrangement links TRBV7-2 to TRBJ2-7; possible D gene TRBD1, 6 bases. The clonotype was recovered from a man aged 18 to 30 who had mild COVID-19 (a few samples of this study predate the infection). Cell type and time point are not known. The sample taken for sequencing was PBMCs or a T cell subset sorted from them (not recorded which). Here the CDR3 reads CASSLDGTFPYEQYF. The CDR3 bases are TGTGCCAGCAGCTTGGATGGGACATTCCCCTACGAGCAGTACTTC.